Included here is one T cell receptor beta chain sequence, with context. What it recognizes is unknown. These data come from a study of identifying expanded T cells in peripheral blood. Repertoires were generated with immunoSEQ multiplex PCR, while TCRdb's copy carries only in-frame clones and drops some. Seen here are approximately 94,000 clones, over 70% observed once, and the top ten hold more than 5.5%. Study results and limitations: Variance in clone template counts between approximately two-week samples significantly increased with total template count across all healthy donors.

Germline V CDR1 and CDR2: SGHTA, FQGTGA. The CDR3 has 17 residues. V was clipped by 6 bases and J by 2 bases; unmatched bases: 7. Sequencing was carried out using blood. The genes are TRBV7-3 and TRBJ2-3, with 14 bases that match TRBD2. The origin of this receptor is a person aged 18-69 years in good health. CDR3 nucleotide sequence: TGTGCCAGCAGTCGAGGGACTAGCGGGGGTCACACAGATACGCAGTATTTT. Residues: CASSRGTSGGHTDTQYF.